Reported below is one TCR beta chain. Its antigen is as yet unknown. The sample is drawn from a study of T cell responses to AZD1222 COVID-19 vaccine. The method was immunoSEQ multiplex PCR; TCRdb's version includes in-frame clones alone and lacks a portion of them. The sample holds about 140,000 clones, roughly 90% seen once. Points from the study as a whole: White British ancestry dominated among donors, who included more females, and clonal diversity was possibly underestimated. Spike-specific TCRs gained breadth and depth after people received two AZD1222 doses. Epitopes outside B.1.351 and B.1.1.7 mutated regions reportedly drew nearly half of spike TCRs.

The receptor was derived from an adult in good health. The starting material was peripheral blood, obtained on day 0 of AZD1222 vaccination.

CDR3 in DNA: TGCAGCGCTTGGAGCGGGGAGCTGTTTTTT. This sequence encodes CSAWSGELFF. The J gene is TRBJ2-2, the V gene TRBV29-1; unclear D gene. The V end lost 7 bases, the J end lost 7 bases, and 7 bases lay between the germline ends. Germline V gene lookup returns CDR1 SQVTM and CDR2 ANQGSEA. The CDR3 totals 10 residues.